The 17 T cell receptor beta chains presented below share a single source sample, sequenced in a study of blood T cell repertoires in COVID-19 (dated by TCRdb to the early 2020s). The library came from the immunoSEQ multiplex PCR assay. TCRdb re-hosts the immuneACCESS table, in-frame sequences only. Its copies lack some clones; in the studies checked, an unresolved V gene accounts for under half of them, and the cause for the rest is not known. The sample records 95,000 to 150,000 clones, 78% of which are singletons. The biggest ten clones account for roughly 2% of the sample. Sequenced: peripheral blood. The receptors were sampled from a man between 65 and 85 years old with acute or convalescent COVID-19.

The rearrangement uses TRBV6-5 and TRBJ2-7; 7 nucleotides line up with TRBD2. J gave up 0 bases and V 8 bases, and 10 bases lay outside the gene matches. The CDR3 is made up of 15 amino acids. Germline V lookup: CDR1 MNHEY, CDR2 SVGAGI. The CDR3: CASPLEAGSSYEQYF. CDR3 coding DNA: TGTGCCAGCCCTCTAGAAGCGGGGAGCTCCTACGAGCAGTACTTC.

There are a few counts of this clone. The J gene is TRBJ2-7, the V gene TRBV7-2, with TRBD2 identical over 12 bases. Germline-derived CDR1 and CDR2 are SGHTA and FQGNSA. The V gene end was trimmed by 5 bases and the J gene end by 2 bases; junction bases not matched to a gene: 16. CDR3 length: 19 residues. CDR3 in amino acids: CASSDSVLAGGRGTYEQYF. The CDR3 coding sequence is TGTGCCAGCAGCGATAGCGTGCTAGCGGGGGGGCGTGGCACCTACGAGCAGTACTTC. Filled out from reference TRBV7-2 and TRBJ2-7, the complete variable domain reads GAGVSQSPSNKVTEKGKDVELRCDPISGHTALYWYRQSLGQGLEFLIYFQGNSAPDKSGLPSDRFSAERTGGSVSTLTIQRTQQEDSAVYLCASSDSVLAGGRGTYEQYFGPGTRLTVT.

V gene TRBV2 combines with J gene TRBJ2-5, with 12 bases aligning to TRBD2. This CDR3 spans 15 amino acids. Trimming removed 4 bases from V and 4 bases from J; junction bases left unmatched: 4. Germline values: CDR1 SNHLY, CDR2 FYNNEI. The CDR3 DNA is TGTGCCAGCAGTGTCCTAGCGGGGGGGTTAGAGACCCAGTACTTC. Translation: CASSVLAGGLETQYF.

J is TRBJ1-5 and V is TRBV4-1; TRBD1 is a possible D gene (5 bases). Germline lookup yields CDR1 MGHRA and CDR2 YSYEKL. This CDR3 comprises 15 residues. Deletions cut 1 base from V and 6 bases from J, with 13 bases between. CDR3 nucleotides: TGCGCCAGCAGCCAAGCCCTCGCGGGGGTTCAGCCCCAGCATTTT. The encoded protein is CASSQALAGVQPQHF.

The genes are TRBV7-3 and TRBJ1-2; weak D call: TRBD1 (6 bases). V gave up 1 base and J gave up 3 bases, with 12 bases separating them. This CDR3 is 15 amino acids long. CDR1 SGHTA and CDR2 FQGTGA come from the germline V gene. The CDR3 here is CASSLRPGHHYGYTF. The DNA of the CDR3 is TGTGCCAGCAGCTTAAGGCCGGGACATCACTATGGCTACACCTTC.

The chain has TRBV5-1 and TRBJ2-7, with 13 bases aligning to TRBD2. CDR3 length equals 15 residues. From germline, CDR1 is SGHRS and CDR2 YFSETQ. Trimming at V came to 2 bases and at J to 2 bases, leaving 1 base not matched to a gene. The CDR3 DNA sequence: TGCGCCAGCAGCTTCGGACTAGCGGGGGCCTACGAGCAGTACTTC. This encodes CASSFGLAGAYEQYF.

The chain couples TRBV11-2 to TRBJ2-7, with TRBD1 identical over 7 bases. The V segment lost 3 bases and the J segment 0 bases; nucleotides outside the gene matches: 2. Germline loops: CDR1 SGHAT, CDR2 FQNNGV. The CDR3 runs to 14 residues. CDR3 in DNA: TGTGCCAGCAGCTTTGGACAGGACTCCTACGAGCAGTACTTC. Residues: CASSFGQDSYEQYF.

The J gene is TRBJ1-1, the V gene TRBV19; D not resolved. Germline V gene data show CDR1 as LNHDA and CDR2 as SQIVND (reference sequence). The CDR3 spans 14 residues. V lost 3 bases, J lost 1 base, and 9 bases lay in between. The CDR3 bases are TGTGCCAGTAGTATTCAAGCTTCGAACACTGAAGCTTTCTTT. It codes for CASSIQASNTEAFF.

The chain links TRBV5-5 to TRBJ2-7; D gene uncertain. Germline CDR1 reads SGHKS; CDR2 reads YYEKEE (reference sequence). V was clipped by 0 bases and J by 6 bases, with 13 bases between them. The CDR3 consists of 14 residues. CDR3 nucleotide sequence: TGTGCCAGCAGCTTGGTGCCCGCGCGGTCCGAGCAGTACTTC. The encoded protein is CASSLVPARSEQYF.

This clone was recorded a few times. V usage is TRBV11-2 and J usage is TRBJ1-2, with 9 bases lining up with TRBD1. The CDR3 totals 14 residues. Trimming cost V 5 bases and J 7 bases; bases outside gene matches: 8. The germline V gene has CDR1 SGHAT and CDR2 FQNNGV. CDR3 protein: CASSQGTGHPGYTF. The CDR3 DNA reads TGTGCCAGCAGCCAAGGGACAGGGCATCCTGGCTACACCTTC.

The chain couples TRBV7-7 to TRBJ1-3, with 9 bases lining up with TRBD1. With V trimmed by 1 base and J by 4 bases, 2 bases remained unmatched. CDR1 and CDR2 (germline): SSHAT, FNYEAQ (reference sequence). This CDR3 region has 15 residues. The CDR3 here is CASSLDRGRGNTIYF. For the CDR3, the DNA is TGTGCCAGCAGCTTAGACAGGGGGCGCGGAAACACCATATATTTT.

This clone occurred a few times. The chain has TRBV7-9 and TRBJ1-3; 9 nucleotides match TRBD1. Trimming at V came to 1 base and at J to 0 bases, leaving 10 bases not matched to a gene. CDR1 is SEHNR, CDR2 FQNEAQ, per germline (reference sequence). CDR3 length equals 19 residues. The CDR3 loop is CASSLGLDRGSHSGNTIYF. CDR3 DNA sequence: TGTGCCAGCAGCTTAGGGCTGGACAGGGGTTCTCACTCTGGAAACACCATATATTTT.

The V gene is TRBV5-6, the J gene TRBJ1-3, with D possibly TRBD1 on 5 matching bases. CDR1 and CDR2 from the germline V gene are SGHDT and YYEEEE. The CDR3 has 17 amino acids. Trimming removed 4 bases from V and 0 bases from J, with 17 bases in between. The CDR3 sequence: CASSLWGRILSGNTIYF. The CDR3 DNA is TGTGCCAGCAGCCTTTGGGGCCGGATACTCTCTGGAAACACCATATATTTT.

A single count supports this clone. The chain employs TRBV3-1 (or the pseudogene TRBV3-2) and TRBJ2-3; unclear D gene. This CDR3 spans 13 amino acids. With 4 bases removed from V and 2 bases from J, the gap between germline ends came to 7 bases. Germline V gene lookup returns CDR1 LGHDT and CDR2 YNNKEL (reference sequence). CDR3 loop: CASSRIDTDTQYF. For the CDR3, the DNA is TGTGCCAGCAGCCGCATAGACACAGATACGCAGTATTTT.

The chain carries TRBV15 and TRBJ2-2; TRBD1 agrees at 9 bases. This CDR3 has 15 residues. With 4 bases clipped from V and 4 bases from J, the junction kept 4 bases outside the gene matches. Germline V CDR1 and CDR2: LNHNV, YYDKDF (reference sequence). The CDR3 bases are TGTGCCACCAGCATGGGACAGGGTGGCACCGGGGAGCTGTTTTTT. It translates to CATSMGQGGTGELFF.

This clone was recorded a few times. J is TRBJ2-2 and V is TRBV5-4, with D possibly matching TRBD2 (6 bases). Trimming cost V 3 bases and J 5 bases, with 14 bases left between them. The CDR3 sequence is 15 residues long. CDR1 and CDR2 (germline): SGHNT, YYREEE (reference sequence). The CDR3 loop reads CASSWGGVGTGELFF. The CDR3 nucleotides read TGTGCCAGCAGCTGGGGAGGCGTAGGAACCGGGGAGCTGTTTTTT.

The CDR3 loop reads CASSSTGTSSYNSPLHF. CDR3 bases: TGCGCCAGCAGCTCCACAGGTACGAGCTCCTATAATTCACCCCTCCACTTT. The V gene is TRBV5-1, the J gene TRBJ1-6, with a weak D call TRBD1 (5 bases). The germline V and J ends were trimmed by 3 bases and 0 bases, with 13 bases remaining between them. The CDR3 sequence is 17 residues long. Germline-derived CDR1 and CDR2 are SGHRS and YFSETQ.